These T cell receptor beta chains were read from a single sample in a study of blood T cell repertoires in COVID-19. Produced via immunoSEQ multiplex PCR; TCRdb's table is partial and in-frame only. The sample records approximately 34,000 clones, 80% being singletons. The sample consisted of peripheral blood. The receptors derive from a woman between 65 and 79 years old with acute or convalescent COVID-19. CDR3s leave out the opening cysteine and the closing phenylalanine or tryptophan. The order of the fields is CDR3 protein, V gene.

AIGVDHFSYEQY,TRBV10-3
ATDQRGGISDTQY,TRBV7-2
ATSRGRGSNEKLF,TRBV15
ASGETEGELYEQY,TRBV6-6
ASNSGQGVETQY,TRBV5-1
ASTSGGSGGAF,TRBV6-5
ASIQAGGNTGELF,TRBV28
ASSFRGYGYT,TRBV28
ASTLPYRGQGSNQPQH,TRBV19
ASGRDYQTYEQY,TRBV12-5
ASSNLGQLYT,TRBV19
ASSWNGQETQY,TRBV5-1
ASSTQSGELF,TRBV5-1
ATTGQGPVYEQY,TRBV10-3
ASSLDGGSQGETQY,TRBV11-2
ATSGFGNEQF,TRBV24-1
ASSPYLLAGGPHEQF,TRBV7-9
ASSAYRRGTTDTQY,TRBV19
ASSIRQGWGEKLF,TRBV5-4
ASSLAGLAVDTDTQY,TRBV5-1
ASSYSPGGSGYGYT,TRBV6-5
ASRPGTGDGNTGELF,TRBV2
AISEGGRGGGYT,TRBV10-3
ASSRITVLTKDTQY,TRBV4-1
ATSRTGGPYNYNEQF,TRBV24-1
SVNQAGGGPDTQY,TRBV29-1
ASSPRGQGARRNPKQY,TRBV14
ATSRDAARTGNTIY,TRBV15